The 30 T cell receptor beta chains below were found in one sample sequenced in a study of neurological immune-mediated disorders. TCRdb analysed the 5' RACE reads with MiXCR anew, one entry per CDR3 protein. The sample gives fewer than 75,000 distinct CDR3 sequences, about 3.4% of which show up once; roughly 3.7% is in the top ten. Sequencing was performed on PBMCs. These receptors were taken from a man aged 40-49 years with multiple sclerosis.

This clonotype occurred a few times. The V gene is TRBV11-2, the J gene TRBJ2-7; the match to TRBD2 covers 9 bases. The germline gives CDR1 SGHAT, CDR2 FQNNGV. The length of the CDR3 is 17 residues. With V trimmed by 4 bases and J by 0 bases, 10 bases remained unmatched. The CDR3 DNA reads as TGTGCCAGCAGCTGGGACGGGCTAGCGGGAACCTCCTACGAGCAGTACTTC. This gives the protein CASSWDGLAGTSYEQYF.

This clonotype has a count of ten or more. The chain carries TRBV5-1 and TRBJ2-3; tentatively, D is TRBD1 (5 bases). The CDR3 runs 15 residues. Deletions cut 4 bases from V and 0 bases from J, with 12 bases between. From germline, CDR1 is SGHRS and CDR2 YFSETQ. CDR3 nucleotide sequence: TGCGCCAGCAGCCCCGACAGTTCTAGCACAGATACGCAGTATTTT. As protein: CASSPDSSSTDTQYF.

This clonotype was seen only a few times. V gene TRBV5-1 combines with J gene TRBJ1-1; perhaps TRBD1 as D (5 bases). V was clipped by 6 bases and J by 0 bases, with 9 bases between them. The CDR3 spans 13 residues. Germline loops: CDR1 SGHRS, CDR2 YFSETQ. The CDR3 region has the DNA TGCGCCAGCACCCTGGGGGTGAACACTGAAGCTTTCTTT. This sequence encodes CASTLGVNTEAFF.

This clonotype appeared many times. The rearrangement joins TRBV24-1 to TRBJ2-2, with TRBD2 as a possible D gene (6 bases). Germline V lookup: CDR1 KGHDR, CDR2 SFDVKD. The V gene lost 3 bases and the J gene lost 4 bases, with 14 bases spanning the gap. The CDR3 is 16 amino acids. CDR3: CATSDRRRGGTGELFF. Written as DNA, the CDR3 is TGTGCCACCAGTGATCGCCGGCGGGGTGGCACCGGGGAGCTGTTTTTT.

This clonotype was seen many times. This chain links TRBV7-6 with TRBJ1-1; a weak D match, TRBD1 (6 bases). This CDR3 has 14 amino acids. CDR1 is SGHVS and CDR2 is FNYEAQ in the germline V gene. With 3 bases removed from V and 4 bases from J, the gap between germline ends came to 12 bases. CDR3 protein: CASSLGGRGTEAFF. The CDR3 DNA reads TGTGCCAGCAGCTTGGGGGGCCGAGGCACTGAAGCTTTCTTT.

Note on this clonotype: Since a much larger clone is just one base distant, this may be a read error. This chain uses TRBV12-3 or TRBV12-4 with TRBJ1-6; TRBD1 agrees at 9 bases. The CDR3 extends over 14 amino acids. The CDR3 DNA reads as TGTGCCAGCAGGTCCGGGACAGGGATTTCACCCCTCAACTTT. It codes for CASRSGTGISPLNF.

The chain employs TRBV20-1 and TRBJ2-1; a weak D match, TRBD2 (5 bases). CDR1 is DFQATT, CDR2 SNEGSKA, per germline (reference sequence). The CDR3 spans 15 residues. Trimming removed 3 bases from V and 2 bases from J, with 14 bases in between. The CDR3, as DNA: TGCAGTGCTAGTAGCGTCTGGTCGACCTACAATGAGCAGTTCTTC. This translates into CSASSVWSTYNEQFF.

In this sample, this clonotype turned up many times. The J gene is TRBJ1-2, the V gene TRBV5-1; TRBD1 matches at 9 bases. The CDR3 is made up of 15 amino acids. V lost 3 bases and J lost 4; bases outside the gene matches: 7. CDR1 and CDR2 from the germline V gene are SGHRS and YFSETQ. The CDR3 loop is CASSSPTDRGYGYTF. The CDR3 DNA reads TGCGCCAGCAGCTCTCCTACGGACAGGGGCTATGGCTACACCTTC. Supplemented by reference TRBV5-1 and TRBJ1-2, the full variable domain reads KAGVTQTPRYLIKTRGQQVTLSCSPISGHRSVSWYQQTPGQGLQFLFEYFSETQRNKGNFPGRFSGRQFSNSRSEMNVSTLELGDSALYLCASSSPTDRGYGYTFGSGTRLTVV.

The chain carries TRBV11-2 and TRBJ2-1, with 7 bases identical to TRBD2. The length of the CDR3 is 14 residues. The junction had 3 bases not matched to a gene; V was cut back by 1 base and J by 6 bases. The germline gives CDR1 SGHAT, CDR2 FQNNGV. The DNA of the CDR3 is TGTGCCAGCAGCTTAGGCGGGAGTTCCAATGAGCAGTTCTTC. Encoded protein: CASSLGGSSNEQFF.

This clonotype has ten or more counts. The chain combines TRBV11-2 with TRBJ2-1, with D perhaps TRBD2 (6 bases). This CDR3 contains 15 residues. V dropped 3 bases and J dropped 0 bases, with 9 bases sitting between them. Germline CDR1 is SGHAT and CDR2 is FQNNGV. This CDR3 reads CASSLEGSSYNEQFF. The CDR3 nucleotides read TGTGCCAGCAGCTTGGAGGGTTCCTCCTACAATGAGCAGTTCTTC.

On this clonotype: A much larger clone lies a single base off, so this may be a read error. The V call is TRBV7-8, the J call TRBJ2-3; 10 bases are a match to TRBD1. Germline-derived CDR1 and CDR2 are SGHVS and FQNEAQ. V shed 7 bases, J shed 1 base, and the junction held 8 bases outside the gene matches. The CDR3 runs to 16 residues. CDR3 sequence (DNA): TGTGCCAGCAACCCGGTCGGGACAGGGGGCACAGATACGCAGTATTTT. Translated, it gives CASNPVGTGGTDTQYF.

This clonotype was observed many times. The chain is built from TRBV5-1 and TRBJ2-2; 10 bases map to TRBD2. Unmatched junction bases numbered 6, after V lost 5 bases and J lost 2 bases. The germline CDR1 and CDR2 sequences are SGHRS and YFSETQ. This CDR3 has 16 amino acids. In DNA form, the CDR3 reads TGCGCCAGCAGACCGCCTAGCGGGGGTAACACCGGGGAGCTGTTTTTT. It codes for CASRPPSGGNTGELFF.

This clonotype was picked up many times. CDR3 nucleotides: TGCAGTGCTAGAGGAGCGGAGTTGAACACCGGGGAGCTGTTTTTT. It encodes CSARGAELNTGELFF. This sequence joins TRBV20-1 and TRBJ2-2; D might be TRBD2 (5 bases). In germline, CDR1 is DFQATT, CDR2 SNEGSKA (reference sequence). The CDR3 is 15 residues long. V lost 1 base, J lost 1 base, and 10 bases lay in between.

At least ten counts were recorded for this clonotype. The CDR3 loop reads CASSLRGITYEQYF. CDR3 nucleotide sequence: TGTGCCAGCAGCTTAAGGGGGATAACCTACGAGCAGTACTTC. The V call is TRBV7-9, the J call TRBJ2-7; D may be TRBD1 (6 bases). Germline CDR1 and CDR2: SEHNR and FQNEAQ (reference sequence). There are 14 residues in the CDR3. The V and J ends lost 2 bases and 2 bases respectively, with 10 bases between them. The full variable domain, rest sourced from reference TRBV7-9 and TRBJ2-7, is DTGVSQNPRHKITKRGQNVTFRCDPISEHNRLYWYRQTLGQGPEFLTYFQNEAQLEKSRLLSDRFSAERPKGSFSTLEIQRTEQGDSAMYLCASSLRGITYEQYFGPGTRLTVT.

This clonotype was detected ten times or more. This chain joins TRBV27 and TRBJ1-2, with a possible D match to TRBD1 (5 bases). CDR1 is MNHEY and CDR2 is SMNVEV in the germline V gene (reference sequence). V gave up 6 bases and J gave up 3 bases, with 11 bases separating them. This CDR3 has 13 amino acids. CDR3 sequence: CASRTGTYYGYTF. In nucleotides, the CDR3 is TGTGCCAGCAGGACCGGGACCTACTATGGCTACACCTTC.

In this sample, this clonotype turned up many times. This chain connects TRBV10-1 to TRBJ2-3; 10 bases map to TRBD2. This CDR3 has 16 residues. The germline V gene encodes CDR1 WNHNN and CDR2 SYGVQD (reference sequence). J was trimmed by 0 bases and V by 6 bases; bases with no gene match: 6. The CDR3: CASSLGLAASTDTQYF. CDR3 in DNA: TGCGCCAGCAGCCTCGGACTAGCGGCTAGCACAGATACGCAGTATTTT.

This clonotype has ten or more counts. The J gene is TRBJ2-3, the V gene TRBV29-1, with 9 positions matching TRBD1. This CDR3 is 16 amino acids long. The V gene end was trimmed by 1 base and the J gene end by 5 bases; junction bases not matched to a gene: 10. The V gene's germline CDR1 is SQVTM and CDR2 ANQGSEA. In DNA, the CDR3 is TGCAGCGTTGAAGGGCTCTCGGGACAGGGTGGAGATACGCAGTATTTT. Protein sequence: CSVEGLSGQGGDTQYF.

There are a few counts of this clonotype. Compared with germline, one end of the junction differs, possibly owing to a read error. The chain is built from TRBV4-1 and TRBJ2-5; D is ambiguous. The germline CDR1 and CDR2 sequences are MGHRA and YSYEKL. This CDR3 is built from 12 residues. The CDR3 reads CDSSNWGETQYF. The CDR3 bases are TGCGACAGCAGCAATTGGGGAGAGACCCAGTACTTC.

There are many counts of this clonotype. This chain joins TRBV28 and TRBJ1-2; D ambiguous. Germline lookup yields CDR1 MDHEN and CDR2 SYDVKM. Trimming pared 2 bases from V and 4 bases from J, leaving 8 bases between. The CDR3 sequence is 13 residues long. The CDR3, as DNA: TGTGCCAGCAGTTTAACGGCAGGCTATGGCTACACCTTC. Its protein product is CASSLTAGYGYTF.

The sample holds many counts of this clonotype. The chain is built from TRBV5-6 and TRBJ1-1; TRBD1 matches at 8 bases. Germline V CDR1 and CDR2: SGHDT, YYEEEE. V was clipped by 4 bases and J by 7 bases; unmatched bases: 6. The CDR3 is made up of 13 amino acids. The CDR3 is CASSTDRGDEAFF. The DNA of the CDR3 is TGTGCCAGCAGCACAGACAGGGGTGATGAAGCTTTCTTT.

The J gene is TRBJ2-5, the V gene TRBV18; D is unresolved. CDR3 length: 15 residues. V shed 0 bases and J shed 5 bases, with 13 bases lying between them. Germline CDR1 and CDR2: KGHSH and LQKENI. CDR3 amino acids: CASSPPGNSPETQYF. In DNA form, the CDR3 reads TGTGCCAGCTCACCACCGGGGAATTCGCCTGAGACCCAGTACTTC.

This clonotype was observed at least ten times. CDR3 sequence: CASSLNWPRETQYF. Written as DNA, the CDR3 is TGTGCCAGCAGCCTCAACTGGCCCCGGGAGACCCAGTACTTC. The J gene is TRBJ2-5, the V gene TRBV5-5; D gene ambiguous. The CDR3 covers 14 residues. Per the germline V gene, CDR1 is SGHKS and CDR2 is YYEKEE (reference sequence). Trimming shortened V by 4 bases and J by 5 bases, and 15 bases separated the two germline ends.

In this sample, this clonotype turned up many times. The gene calls are TRBV6-5 and TRBJ1-2, with a tentative D call TRBD1 (6 bases). Trimming pared 10 bases from V and 2 bases from J, leaving 11 bases between. The CDR3 totals 12 residues. CDR1 MNHEY and CDR2 SVGAGI come from the germline V gene. CDR3 in DNA: TGTGCCACGCGGACAGAGAACTATGGCTACACCTTC. Translating it yields CATRTENYGYTF.

There are many counts of this clonotype. The genes are TRBV7-3 and TRBJ1-6; possible D gene TRBD1, 6 bases. The CDR3 is 15 residues long. Germline lookup yields CDR1 SGHTA and CDR2 FQGTGA. V lost 1 base and J 9 bases, leaving 13 bases between the germline ends. CDR3 sequence (DNA): TGTGCCAGCAGCTTAAACGGGCAGGGGACTTCACCCCTCCACTTT. Protein product: CASSLNGQGTSPLHF.

This clonotype was recorded at least ten times. The chain has TRBV10-3 and TRBJ2-1, with TRBD2 matching 7 bases. The germline gives CDR1 ENHRY, CDR2 SYGVKD. The CDR3 covers 14 residues. The V gene end was trimmed by 4 bases and the J gene end by 5 bases; junction bases not matched to a gene: 5. The chain's CDR3 is CAISGASGNNEQFF. CDR3 DNA: TGTGCCATCAGTGGAGCTAGCGGTAACAATGAGCAGTTCTTC.

This clonotype has a count of ten or more. The rearrangement joins TRBV5-1 to TRBJ2-1, with 8 bases that match TRBD2. The germline V gene has CDR1 SGHRS and CDR2 YFSETQ. Unmatched junction bases numbered 7, after V lost 4 bases and J lost 7 bases. The CDR3 sequence is 14 residues long. CDR3 protein: CASSPGGGRNEQFF. Written as DNA, the CDR3 is TGCGCCAGCAGCCCCGGGGGGGGGCGTAATGAGCAGTTCTTC. Combining the CDR3 with reference TRBV5-1 and TRBJ2-1 gives the whole variable domain KAGVTQTPRYLIKTRGQQVTLSCSPISGHRSVSWYQQTPGQGLQFLFEYFSETQRNKGNFPGRFSGRQFSNSRSEMNVSTLELGDSALYLCASSPGGGRNEQFFGPGTRLTVL.

This clonotype was recorded many times. The chain has TRBV11-2 and TRBJ2-1; TRBD2 agrees at 9 bases. The CDR3 loop spans 14 amino acids. The trim removed 8 bases at V and 7 bases at J, leaving 9 bases unmatched. CDR1 is SGHAT and CDR2 is FQNNGV in the germline V gene. The CDR3 is CASGRGGVNNEQFF. Written as DNA, the CDR3 is TGTGCCAGCGGCCGCGGGGGGGTAAATAATGAGCAGTTCTTC.

This clonotype has ten or more counts. The chain couples TRBV24-1 to TRBJ2-1; TRBD2 might be the D (6 bases). Germline V gene sequence: CDR1 KGHDR, CDR2 SFDVKD. This CDR3 contains 14 residues. Deletions cut 4 bases from V and 6 bases from J, with 12 bases between. CDR3 residues: CATSESGLSNEQFF. The CDR3 DNA reads TGTGCCACCAGTGAGTCGGGACTCTCCAATGAGCAGTTCTTC.

The rearrangement links TRBV7-2 to TRBJ2-2, with D hard to call. Germline lookup yields CDR1 SGHTA and CDR2 FQGNSA. This CDR3 has 12 residues. The germline V and J ends were trimmed by 5 bases and 6 bases, with 7 bases remaining between them. As DNA, the CDR3 is TGTGCCAGCAGCCCCCCAGCCGGGGAGCTGTTTTTT. Amino acid sequence: CASSPPAGELFF.

This clonotype was recorded at least ten times. The V and J genes are TRBV10-3 and TRBJ2-6, with 10 nucleotides matching TRBD1. Per germline, CDR1 ENHRY and CDR2 SYGVKD. CDR3 size: 18 residues. The V segment lost 6 bases and the J segment 1 base; nucleotides outside the gene matches: 9. The CDR3 DNA reads TGTGCCATCAGAGGAGAGGACAGGGGGTTTTCTGGGGCCAACGTCCTGACTTTC. Its protein product is CAIRGEDRGFSGANVLTF.